This TCR beta chain was obtained from a study of shared T cell receptors in the human thymus. Libraries were prepared by immunoSEQ multiplex PCR; TCRdb keeps only in-frame clonotypes and omits some of them. The sample contains about 610,000 clones, approximately 88% of which appear only once. V gave up 4 bases and J gave up 2 bases, with 15 bases separating them. The CDR3 spans 15 residues. Germline V gene data show CDR1 as MNHEY and CDR2 as SMNVEV (reference sequence). The same data also contributed to another study, on human thymus T cells. That paper adds: Thymus tissue for the work was resected from patients undergoing corrective heart surgery.

Sequenced material: thymocytes. This TCR was recovered from a boy less than two years old with a congenital heart defect. J is TRBJ2-7 and V is TRBV27, with D possibly being TRBD2 (5 bases). The CDR3 DNA follows: TGTGCCAGCAGTTCCCCCGAGCGGAAGCCCTACGAGCAGTACTTC. It specifies CASSSPERKPYEQYF.